These T cell receptor beta chains were read from a single sample in a study of spatial heterogeneity in lung cancer. TCRdb passed the 5' RACE reads through MiXCR, listing each CDR3 protein once. The sample has about 61,000 distinct CDR3 sequences; under 7.5% are singletons. The sequencing here drew on PBMCs, taken at surgery. The receptors shown here come from a female donor with early-stage non-small cell lung cancer. The CDR3 runs from the conserved cysteine through the conserved F or W. A D gene is named only where the DNA matches it firmly. The size field is filled for only some rows; it gives once, few, many or a size class.

abundance,d_gene,len,v_gene,j_gene,CDR3aa,CDR3nt
few,TRBD2,14,TRBV29-1,TRBJ2-1,CSAKSGSSYNEQFF,TGCAGCGCTAAAAGCGGGAGTTCCTACAATGAGCAGTTCTTC
many,NA,13,TRBV11-1,TRBJ1-5,CASSPGTGQPQHF,TGTGCCAGCAGCCCCGGGACTGGACAGCCCCAGCATTTT
many,NA,14,TRBV20-1,TRBJ2-1,CSAPPPGSFDEQFF,TGCAGTGCCCCTCCCCCGGGCAGTTTCGATGAGCAGTTCTTC
many,NA,16,TRBV3-1,TRBJ2-5,CASSQARPGVAETQYF,TGTGCCAGCAGCCAAGCGAGGCCGGGGGTCGCTGAGACCCAGTACTTC
many,NA,14,TRBV20-1,TRBJ2-5,CSASKTDPQETQYF,TGCAGTGCTAGTAAGACTGATCCACAAGAGACCCAGTACTTC
few,TRBD2,17,TRBV20-1,TRBJ2-2,CSARGLAGAANTGELFF,TGCAGTGCTCGGGGACTAGCGGGAGCGGCGAACACCGGGGAGCTGTTTTTT
NA,NA,14,TRBV20-1,TRBJ1-6,CSARSGTINSPLHF,TGCAGTGCTCGCTCCGGGACAATTAATTCACCCCTCCACTTT
NA,NA,15,TRBV3-1,TRBJ2-7,CASSQGGTASYEQYF,TGTGCCAGCAGTCAGGGCGGGACAGCCTCCTACGAGCAGTACTTC
many,NA,14,TRBV27,TRBJ2-5,CASSSGTAMGAQYF,TGTGCCAGCAGTTCCGGGACGGCCATGGGGGCCCAGTACTTC
many,TRBD1,15,TRBV2,TRBJ2-1,CASSRQGSSYNEQFF,TGTGCCAGCAGCCGACAGGGGAGCTCCTACAATGAGCAGTTCTTC
many,NA,14,TRBV25-1,TRBJ2-3,CASSEYGVSDTQYF,TGTGCCAGCAGTGAATATGGAGTCTCAGATACGCAGTATTTT
few,TRBD2,15,TRBV12-3/TRBV12-4,TRBJ2-1,CASSQGLASYNEQFF,TGTGCCAGCAGTCAAGGACTAGCTTCCTACAATGAGCAGTTCTTC
medium-sized,NA,16,TRBV3-1,TRBJ2-1,CASSPALAGLGNEQFF,TGTGCCAGCAGCCCCGCCCTCGCGGGACTTGGAAATGAGCAGTTCTTC
many,NA,14,TRBV12-3/TRBV12-4,TRBJ1-3,CASSPTRSGNTIYF,TGTGCCAGCAGTCCTACCCGGTCTGGAAACACCATATATTTT
many,NA,16,TRBV18,TRBJ1-1,CASSPRAGEGNTEAFF,TGTGCCAGCTCCCCCCGGGCGGGTGAAGGGAACACTGAAGCTTTCTTT
NA,NA,13,TRBV20-1,TRBJ2-3,CSAITRGPDTQYF,TGCAGTGCTATCACCCGGGGGCCCGATACGCAGTATTTT
NA,NA,14,TRBV9,TRBJ1-1,CASSPRLSNTEAFF,TGTGCCAGCAGCCCCCGGCTTTCGAACACTGAAGCTTTCTTT
few,TRBD1,15,TRBV12-3/TRBV12-4,TRBJ2-1,CASLARTGGFNEQFF,TGTGCCAGCCTCGCCAGGACAGGGGGTTTCAATGAGCAGTTCTTC
many,NA,14,TRBV9,TRBJ2-2,CASSVAGVTGELFF,TGTGCCAGCAGCGTAGCAGGGGTTACCGGGGAGCTGTTTTTT